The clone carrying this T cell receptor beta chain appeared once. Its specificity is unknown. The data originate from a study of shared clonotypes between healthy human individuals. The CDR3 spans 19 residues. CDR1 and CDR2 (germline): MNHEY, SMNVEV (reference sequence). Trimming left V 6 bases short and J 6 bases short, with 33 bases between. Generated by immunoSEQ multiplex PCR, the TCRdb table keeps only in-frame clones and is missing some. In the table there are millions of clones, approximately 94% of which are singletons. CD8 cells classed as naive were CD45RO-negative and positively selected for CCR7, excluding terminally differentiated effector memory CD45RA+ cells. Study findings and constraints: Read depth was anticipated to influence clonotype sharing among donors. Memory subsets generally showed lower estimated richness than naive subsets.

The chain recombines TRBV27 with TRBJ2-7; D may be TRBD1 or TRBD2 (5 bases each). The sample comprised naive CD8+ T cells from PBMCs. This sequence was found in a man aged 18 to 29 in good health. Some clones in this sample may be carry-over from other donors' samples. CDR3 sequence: CASSPRCKGTALEHCEQYF. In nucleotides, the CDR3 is TGTGCCAGCAGCCCTCGATGTAAGGGGACGGCCCTGGAACACTGCGAGCAGTACTTC.